This T cell receptor (beta chain) came from a study of CXCR3-negative and CXCR3-positive naive CD8 T cells. Findings and caveats of the study: The study found more hydrophobic TRB CDR3s in CXCR3-positive naive cells than in CXCR3-negative naive cells.

UMI labels and 5' RACE were used to prepare the TRB cDNA libraries. TCRdb processed the 5' RACE reads again and assigns one entry to each CDR3 protein, with no DNA. The ten top clones account for just under 0.5%, within a sample of 150,000 or so distinct CDR3 sequences. The CDR3 is 18 amino acids. CDR1 is SGHTA, CDR2 FQGTGA, per germline. Concerning this clonotype: Antigen unknown.

The TCR comes from a human donor in good health. Some clones in this sample may be carry-over from other donors' samples. The source material was naive CXCR3- CD8+ T cells from blood. Subset noted: CD45RO-CCR7+CD27+CD95- naive CD8+ T cells lacking CXCR3 (TNR3-). This chain links TRBV7-3 with TRBJ1-2; TCRdb's assignment of TRBD1 cannot be checked, as there is no DNA. The CDR3 here is CASSLTGTGTETNYGYTF.